These T cell receptor beta chains were read from a single sample in a study of T cells in Graves' hyperthyroidism and ophthalmopathy. TCRdb re-analysed the multiplex PCR reads in MiXCR, keeping a single row per CDR3 protein. The sample holds around 350,000 distinct CDR3 sequences, about 12% seen once. The sequenced sample consisted of blood. The source is a woman aged 18-29 years with Graves' hyperthyroidism. The CDR3 runs from the conserved cysteine through the conserved F or W. The D gene is left open where the match is weak. Not every row has a clone size; where given, it reads once, few, many or a size class.

size,D,V,J,CDR3,DNA
NA,NA,TRBV27,TRBJ1-2,CASSLSAGVDDYGYTF,TGTGCCAGCAGTTTATCAGCGGGGGTTGACGACTATGGCTACACCTTC
many,TRBD1,TRBV28,TRBJ2-7,CASNLGGTGVHEQYF,TGTGCCAGCAACCTTGGGGGGACAGGGGTCCACGAGCAGTACTTC
many,TRBD1,TRBV6-1,TRBJ2-5,CASSLDRDFQETQYF,TGTGCCAGCAGCCTGGACAGGGACTTCCAAGAGACCCAGTACTTC
few,NA,TRBV5-1,TRBJ2-3,CASSLEAGSTDTQYF,TGCGCCAGCAGCTTGGAAGCGGGTAGCACAGATACGCAGTATTTT
NA,NA,TRBV5-1,TRBJ2-5,CASTPGGQETQYF,TGCGCCAGCACGCCGGGTGGGCAAGAGACCCAGTACTTC
many,NA,TRBV13,TRBJ2-1,CASSFGVGTNEQFF,TGTGCCAGCAGCTTTGGGGTTGGGACCAATGAGCAGTTCTTC
many,TRBD2,TRBV10-3,TRBJ2-6,CAVKGTSGSGANVLTF,TGTGCCGTAAAAGGGACTAGCGGCTCTGGGGCCAACGTCCTGACTTTC
many,TRBD1,TRBV28,TRBJ1-5,CASSPSSWTGNSNQPQHF,TGTGCCAGCAGTCCCAGTTCGTGGACAGGGAATAGCAATCAGCCCCAGCATTTT
many,NA,TRBV27,TRBJ2-1,CASSAGTLLLEQFF,TGTGCCAGCAGTGCCGGGACTCTACTTCTTGAGCAGTTCTTC
many,TRBD1,TRBV5-5,TRBJ1-5,CASSPDRVGSQPQHF,TGTGCCAGCAGCCCTGACAGGGTTGGGAGTCAGCCCCAGCATTTT
NA,TRBD1,TRBV6-1,TRBJ2-1,CASTRDSTYNEQFF,TGTGCCAGCACTCGGGACAGTACCTACAATGAGCAGTTCTTC
many,NA,TRBV18,TRBJ1-4,CASSPQGVNEKLFF,TGTGCCAGCTCACCACAAGGGGTCAATGAAAAACTGTTTTTT
NA,NA,TRBV20-1,TRBJ2-5,CSAPGVQETQYF,TGCAGTGCGCCGGGAGTCCAAGAGACCCAGTACTTC
NA,TRBD1,TRBV3-1,TRBJ2-4,CASSQGSQGVAKNIQYF,TGTGCCAGCAGCCAAGGCTCCCAGGGGGTAGCCAAAAACATTCAGTACTTC
few,TRBD1,TRBV29-1,TRBJ1-4,CSVLSGTDNEKLFF,TGCAGCGTTTTGTCTGGGACAGATAATGAAAAACTGTTTTTT
NA,NA,TRBV9,TRBJ2-5,CASSVSGAIVQTQYF,TGTGCCAGCAGCGTTAGTGGGGCAATCGTGCAGACCCAGTACTTC
many,NA,TRBV28,TRBJ2-7,CASSLGQRAYEQYF,TGTGCCAGCAGTTTAGGCCAGCGAGCCTACGAGCAGTACTTC
many,TRBD2,TRBV11-2,TRBJ2-5,CASSLSTGGETQYF,TGTGCCAGCAGCTTATCGACGGGGGGGGAGACCCAGTACTTC
NA,TRBD1,TRBV3-1,TRBJ2-5,CASSQITGGMETQYF,TGTGCCAGCAGCCAAATCACAGGGGGAATGGAGACCCAGTACTTC
many,TRBD1,TRBV14,TRBJ2-1,CASSQGIGQGFF,TGTGCCAGCAGCCAAGGTATTGGACAGGGGTTCTTC
many,NA,TRBV10-3,TRBJ1-2,CAISETDNYGYTF,TGTGCCATCAGCGAGACTGACAACTATGGCTACACCTTC
NA,NA,TRBV24-1,TRBJ1-4,CATSDLGEKLFF,TGTGCCACCAGTGATTTAGGCGAAAAACTGTTTTTT
many,NA,TRBV4-2,TRBJ1-2,CASSPPDGGANYGYTF,TGTGCCAGCAGCCCTCCCGACGGAGGAGCTAACTATGGCTACACCTTC
once,NA,TRBV9,TRBJ2-1,CASSVGPLYNEQFF,TGTGCCAGCAGCGTAGGGCCGCTATACAATGAGCAGTTCTTC
many,NA,TRBV20-1,TRBJ2-1,CSASPGDEQFF,TGCAGTGCTAGCCCAGGCGATGAGCAGTTCTTC
many,NA,TRBV19,TRBJ2-7,CASSETPGTLTYEQYF,TGTGCCAGTAGTGAGACCCCCGGGACACTTACCTACGAGCAGTACTTC
NA,TRBD1,TRBV6-2/TRBV6-3,TRBJ1-3,CASSATGDATGNTIYF,TGTGCCAGCAGTGCCACAGGGGATGCTACTGGAAACACCATATATTTT